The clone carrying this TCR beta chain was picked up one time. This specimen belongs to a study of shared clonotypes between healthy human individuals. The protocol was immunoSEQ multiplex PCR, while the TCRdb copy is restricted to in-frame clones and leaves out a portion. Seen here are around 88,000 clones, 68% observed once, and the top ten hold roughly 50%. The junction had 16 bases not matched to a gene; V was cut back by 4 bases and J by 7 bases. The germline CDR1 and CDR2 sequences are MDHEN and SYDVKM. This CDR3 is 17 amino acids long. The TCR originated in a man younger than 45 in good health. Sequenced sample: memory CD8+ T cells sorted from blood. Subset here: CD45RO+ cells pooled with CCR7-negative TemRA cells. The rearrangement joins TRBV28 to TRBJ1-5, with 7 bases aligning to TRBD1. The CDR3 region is CASSSSYIGQGVQPQHF. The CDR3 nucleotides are TGTGCCAGCAGTTCCTCGTATATAGGTCAGGGGGTACAGCCCCAGCATTTT.